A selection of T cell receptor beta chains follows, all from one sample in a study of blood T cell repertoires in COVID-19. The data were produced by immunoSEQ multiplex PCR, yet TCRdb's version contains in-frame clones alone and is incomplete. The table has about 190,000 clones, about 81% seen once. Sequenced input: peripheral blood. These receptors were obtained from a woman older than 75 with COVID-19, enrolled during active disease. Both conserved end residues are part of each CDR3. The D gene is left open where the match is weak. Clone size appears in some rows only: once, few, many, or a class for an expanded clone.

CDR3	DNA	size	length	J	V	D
CASSLEVWREAAETQYF	TGTGCCAGCAGCTTAGAGGTATGGCGGGAGGCGGCGGAGACCCAGTACTTC	once	17	TRBJ2-5	TRBV7-2	TRBD2
CAISGSVGQNTEAFF	TGTGCCATCAGTGGGTCTGTCGGACAGAACACTGAAGCTTTCTTT	many	15	TRBJ1-1	TRBV10-3	.
CATAMAGSNQPQHF	TGTGCCACCGCGATGGCCGGGAGCAATCAGCCCCAGCATTTT	.	14	TRBJ1-5	TRBV24-1	.
CASSPTNLGVGELFF	TGTGCCAGCAGCCCTACCAACTTAGGGGTCGGGGAGCTGTTTTTT	.	15	TRBJ2-2	TRBV6-2/TRBV6-3	.
CASSHRSTGGDDGYTF	TGTGCCAGCAGCCACCGATCGACAGGGGGCGATGATGGCTACACCTTC	.	16	TRBJ1-2	TRBV3-1/TRBV3-2	TRBD1
CASSLDPYFGVWTNTEAFF	TGTGCCAGCAGCCTCGATCCTTACTTCGGGGTATGGACGAACACTGAAGCTTTCTTT	once	19	TRBJ1-1	TRBV11-3	.
CASSLARQPNEKLFF	TGTGCCAGCAGCTTAGCCAGACAGCCTAATGAAAAACTGTTTTTT	.	15	TRBJ1-4	TRBV7-6	.
CASSQDPWGEETQYF	TGTGCCAGCAGCCAAGATCCTTGGGGAGAAGAGACCCAGTACTTC	.	15	TRBJ2-5	TRBV4-2	.
CASSLRPAGELFF	TGTGCCAGCAGTTTACGTCCTGCCGGGGAGCTGTTTTTT	.	13	TRBJ2-2	TRBV27	.
CASSERLAGGGGYNEQFF	TGTGCCAGCAGTGAAAGGCTAGCGGGAGGGGGTGGCTACAATGAGCAGTTCTTC	once	18	TRBJ2-1	TRBV6-1	TRBD2
CASSLDMTGARHGYTF	TGTGCCAGCAGCTTAGATATGACAGGGGCGCGCCATGGCTACACCTTC	.	16	TRBJ1-2	TRBV11-2	TRBD1
CASSQGLQGGTEAFF	TGCGCCAGCAGCCAAGGCCTACAGGGTGGCACTGAAGCTTTCTTT	.	15	TRBJ1-1	TRBV4-1	.
CAISEPIGRTQGSYEQYF	TGTGCCATCAGTGAGCCGATCGGTCGGACCCAGGGCTCCTACGAGCAGTACTTC	.	18	TRBJ2-7	TRBV10-3	.
CASSARTGKNTGELFF	TGTGCCAGCAGCGCCCGGACAGGGAAGAACACCGGGGAGCTGTTTTTT	.	16	TRBJ2-2	TRBV9	TRBD1
CASSLRGTGGHEQYF	TGCGCCAGCAGCTTGCGTGGGACAGGGGGACACGAGCAGTACTTC	few	15	TRBJ2-7	TRBV5-1	TRBD1
CASSQVGGASTDTQYF	TGTGCCAGCAGCCAAGTAGGAGGGGCTAGCACAGATACGCAGTATTTT	.	16	TRBJ2-3	TRBV3-1/TRBV3-2	.
CASSLIASSGEAFF	TGTGCCAGCAGTTTGATAGCGTCCTCTGGGGAAGCTTTCTTT	.	14	TRBJ1-1	TRBV27	.
CATSDLRSSGTAAYNEQFF	TGTGCCACCAGTGATTTACGCAGCTCCGGGACAGCCGCCTACAATGAGCAGTTCTTC	.	19	TRBJ2-1	TRBV24-1	TRBD1
CATSDGGRARDEQYF	TGTGCCACCAGTGATGGTGGGAGGGCCCGGGACGAGCAGTACTTC	.	15	TRBJ2-7	TRBV24-1	TRBD2
CASSTGQGIRAFF	TGTGCCAGTAGTACGGGACAGGGGATTAGAGCTTTCTTT	many	13	TRBJ1-1	TRBV19	TRBD1
CASSSTLQGEQYF	TGTGCCAGCAGCTCTACGCTACAGGGCGAGCAGTACTTC	.	13	TRBJ2-7	TRBV7-3	.
CASSLGMATTDTGELFF	TGTGCCAGCAGCTTGGGGATGGCGACAACCGACACCGGGGAGCTGTTTTTT	few	17	TRBJ2-2	TRBV5-4	.
CASSPLGALNTEAFF	TGTGCCAGCTCACCATTGGGGGCCCTGAACACTGAAGCTTTCTTT	.	15	TRBJ1-1	TRBV18	.
CASSAATAQGGGNQPQHF	TGCGCCAGCAGCGCAGCGACCGCACAGGGCGGCGGCAATCAGCCCCAGCATTTT	few	18	TRBJ1-5	TRBV4-1	.
CASSPNTGGKQFF	TGTGCCAGCAGTCCAAATACAGGGGGCAAGCAGTTCTTC	once	13	TRBJ2-1	TRBV7-8	TRBD1
CASSLAAGGFDTDTQYF	TGCGCCAGCAGCTTGGCAGCGGGAGGCTTTGATACAGATACGCAGTATTTT	.	17	TRBJ2-3	TRBV5-1	TRBD2
CAWSVDTNTEAFF	TGTGCCTGGAGTGTAGACACTAACACTGAAGCTTTCTTT	.	13	TRBJ1-1	TRBV30	.
CAISERDSSYEQYF	TGTGCCATCAGTGAAAGGGACAGCTCCTACGAGCAGTACTTC	once	14	TRBJ2-7	TRBV10-3	TRBD1
CASSEPTHPGELFF	TGTGCCAGCAGTGAACCGACTCATCCCGGGGAGCTGTTTTTT	.	14	TRBJ2-2	TRBV6-1	.
CASSQHGSSGYEQYF	TGCGCCAGCAGCCAACACGGGTCTAGCGGCTACGAGCAGTACTTC	few	15	TRBJ2-7	TRBV4-1	TRBD2
CATSREVSGNQPQHF	TGTGCCACCAGCAGAGAAGTTAGCGGAAATCAGCCCCAGCATTTT	.	15	TRBJ1-5	TRBV15	.
CASRGGQTYEQYF	TGTGCCAGTAGAGGCGGTCAGACCTACGAGCAGTACTTC	.	13	TRBJ2-7	TRBV19	.
CATSRDFQLDNTEAFF	TGTGCCACCAGCAGAGATTTCCAGCTAGATAACACTGAAGCTTTCTTT	.	16	TRBJ1-1	TRBV15	.
CATGGSVGADTQYF	TGTGCCACTGGCGGGAGCGTCGGGGCAGATACGCAGTATTTT	.	14	TRBJ2-3	TRBV6-5	TRBD2
CASSYETGKGLDTEAFF	TGTGCCAGCAGTTACGAGACAGGGAAAGGGTTGGACACTGAAGCTTTCTTT	.	17	TRBJ1-1	TRBV6-2/TRBV6-3	TRBD1
CASSLTGTGNEQYF	TGTGCCAGCAGCTTAACAGGGACAGGGAACGAGCAGTACTTC	.	14	TRBJ2-7	TRBV7-3	TRBD1
CASSQVGPNTEAFF	TGTGCCAGCAGCCAAGTCGGTCCGAACACTGAAGCTTTCTTT	once	14	TRBJ1-1	TRBV3-1/TRBV3-2	.
CASSLDRAGRGADTQYF	TGTGCCAGCAGCTTAGATAGAGCCGGCAGGGGAGCAGATACGCAGTATTTT	.	17	TRBJ2-3	TRBV11-2	.
CASSPRGQDGYTF	TGTGCCAGCTCCCCCAGGGGGCAGGACGGCTACACCTTC	.	13	TRBJ1-2	TRBV18	TRBD1
CASSLSRLAGTDTQYF	TGTGCCAGCAGCTTAAGTCGACTAGCGGGAACAGATACGCAGTATTTT	once	16	TRBJ2-3	TRBV7-9	TRBD2
CASKAYSGSAKNIQYF	TGTGCCAGCAAGGCTTATAGCGGGAGCGCCAAAAACATTCAGTACTTC	.	16	TRBJ2-4	TRBV27	TRBD2
CASERRQGYTEAFF	TGTGCCAGCGAAAGACGACAGGGATACACTGAAGCTTTCTTT	.	14	TRBJ1-1	TRBV13	TRBD1
CASRPATGSSYEQYF	TGTGCCAGCAGACCCGCCACAGGGAGCTCCTACGAGCAGTACTTC	few	15	TRBJ2-7	TRBV2	.